This T cell receptor (beta chain) was sequenced in a study of T cells expressing NK-cell markers. Across the whole study: All TCR beta repertoires analysed originated from sorted CD3+CD56+NKG2C+, CD3+CD56+NKG2C- and CD3+CD56-NKG2C+ T cells. General study points: Whether expanded NKG2C+ T cell clones were HCMV specific stayed uncertain. CD8+ T cells in over five donors included dominant NKG2C+ clonotypes at 1.0-7.0%. Four of the donors also had these clonotypes leading their CD3+CD56-NKG2C+ fraction.

With the 5' RACE reads reprocessed, TCRdb shows one record per CDR3 protein and no DNA. Recorded here are 350,000 to 450,000 distinct CDR3 sequences; the top ten clones represent roughly 5.5%. Per the germline V gene, CDR1 is MNHNS and CDR2 is SASEGT. The length of the CDR3 is 13 residues. In regard to this clonotype: The antigen is unknown.

V gene TRBV6-1 combines with J gene TRBJ2-5. The sequence was obtained from a man aged 18 to 69 in good health. Material: blood T cells: a sorted CD56 or NKG2C T cell subset, CD4+ or CD8+ T cells, or bulk PBMC T cells (not recorded which). This CDR3 is CAAAGGVGRTQYF.